This TCR beta chain derives from a study of response to subunit inactivated influenza vaccine. The study's findings and limits: The study's authors posited that every seasonal influenza vaccination enlists few new T cells.

One entry per CDR3 protein, called by TCRdb with MiXCR from the RT-PCR reads. The sample consists of 550,000 to 800,000 distinct CDR3 sequences, approximately 14% of them appearing once. This CDR3 region has 13 residues. The V and J ends lost 1 base and 7 bases respectively, with 7 bases between them. In germline, CDR1 is SEHNR, CDR2 FQNEAQ (reference sequence). Details on this clonotype: Its antigen remains unknown.

This sequence joins TRBV7-9 and TRBJ2-2; D unclear. Here the sequenced sample was PBMCs from blood, taken approximately 13 days after vaccination. The TCR originated in a man aged 45-65 years who received an inactivated influenza vaccine. The CDR3 DNA follows: TGTGCCAGCAGCTTAGAAACGGGCGGGGAGCTGTTTTTT. As protein: CASSLETGGELFF.